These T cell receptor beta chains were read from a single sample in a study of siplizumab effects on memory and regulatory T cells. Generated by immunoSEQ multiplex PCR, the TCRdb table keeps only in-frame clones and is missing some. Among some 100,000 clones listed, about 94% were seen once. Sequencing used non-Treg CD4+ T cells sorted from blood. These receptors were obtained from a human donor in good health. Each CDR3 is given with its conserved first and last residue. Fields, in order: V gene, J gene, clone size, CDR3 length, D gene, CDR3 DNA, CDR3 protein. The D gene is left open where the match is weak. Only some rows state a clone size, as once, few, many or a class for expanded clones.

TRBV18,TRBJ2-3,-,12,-,TGTGCCAGCTCACCTCAGTCGGATACGCAGTATTTT,CASSPQSDTQYF
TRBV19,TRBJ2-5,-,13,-,TGTGCCAGTAGTACGAGGAGTTGGGAGACCCAGTACTTC,CASSTRSWETQYF
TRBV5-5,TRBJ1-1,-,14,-,TGTGCCAGCAGCTCGATCTCAGGGTCCACTGAAGCTTTCTTT,CASSSISGSTEAFF
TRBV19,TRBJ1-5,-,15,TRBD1,TGTGCCAGTAGTATAAAGACAGGGGGCCATCAGCCCCAGCATTTT,CASSIKTGGHQPQHF
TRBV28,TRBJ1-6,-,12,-,TGTGCCAGCAGTTTTCAGGATTCACCCCTCCACTTT,CASSFQDSPLHF
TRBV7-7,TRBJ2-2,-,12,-,TGTGCCAGCAGCAGGACGGCCGGGGAGCTGTTTTTT,CASSRTAGELFF
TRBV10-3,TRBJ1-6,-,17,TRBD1,TGTGCCATCAGTGAGACGCCCACGGACAGGGATGATTCACCCCTCCACTTT,CAISETPTDRDDSPLHF
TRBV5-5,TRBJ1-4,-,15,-,TGTGCCAGCAGCTTGTATTCGGGCCTGGTTGAAAAACTGTTTTTT,CASSLYSGLVEKLFF
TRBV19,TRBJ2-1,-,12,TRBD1,TGTGCCGCCGGGACAGTCTACAATGAGCAGTTCTTC,CAAGTVYNEQFF
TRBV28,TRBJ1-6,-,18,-,TGTGCCAGCAGTTCAGGACTTGGATGGGGGCCCTATAATTCACCCCTCCACTTT,CASSSGLGWGPYNSPLHF
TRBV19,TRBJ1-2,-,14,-,TGTGCCAGTACTAATAATGGACCGTCCTATGGCTACACCTTC,CASTNNGPSYGYTF
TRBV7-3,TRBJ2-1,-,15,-,TGTGCCAGCAGCTTAGGTGGTCAGTCCTACAATGAGCAGTTCTTC,CASSLGGQSYNEQFF
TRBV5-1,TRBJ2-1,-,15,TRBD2,TGCGCCAGCAGCACCGATAGCGGGTCCTACAATGAGCAGTTCTTC,CASSTDSGSYNEQFF
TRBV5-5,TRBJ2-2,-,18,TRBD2,TGTGCCAGCAGCTTGGAGGGACTAGCGGGGGGCCACACCGGGGAGCTGTTTTTT,CASSLEGLAGGHTGELFF
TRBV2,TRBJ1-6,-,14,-,TGTGCCAGCAGAAGGACCTCTCATAATTCACCCCTCCACTTT,CASRRTSHNSPLHF
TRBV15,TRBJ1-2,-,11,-,TGTGCCACCAGCGCCCATTATGGCTACACCTTC,CATSAHYGYTF
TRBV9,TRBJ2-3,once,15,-,TGTGCCAGCAGCCTCGATAGCGGTCGCACAGATACGCAGTATTTT,CASSLDSGRTDTQYF
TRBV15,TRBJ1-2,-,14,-,TGTGCCACCAGCAGAGGTGGGGAGCTCTATGGCTACACCTTC,CATSRGGELYGYTF
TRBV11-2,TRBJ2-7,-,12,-,TGTGCCAGCAGCTTAGATCGTGGGGAGCAGTACTTC,CASSLDRGEQYF
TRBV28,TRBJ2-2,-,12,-,TGTGCCAGCAGGTGGGGTGGCGGGGAGCTGTTTTTT,CASRWGGGELFF